The entry below describes one TCR beta chain. This was the immunoSEQ v3 assay. TCRdb keeps only in-frame clones here, not all; method: immunoSEQ multiplex PCR. The sample consists of about 47,000 clones, approximately 86% of them appearing once. The data derive from a study of TIL therapy for anti-PD-1-resistant metastatic lung cancer. Study at large: Median patient age was around 50, ranging about 35-85 years.

Time point noted: pre-treatment sample, taken before nivolumab and TIL therapy. The CDR3 has 15 residues. Germline values: CDR1 LNHDA, CDR2 SQIVND (reference sequence). With 3 bases removed from V and 4 bases from J, the gap between germline ends came to 15 bases. The input for sequencing was blood, taken at baseline. This clonotype originated in a person between 30 and 80 years old with non-small cell lung cancer. The chain combines TRBV19 with TRBJ1-1; D unclear. Here the CDR3 DNA reads TGTGCCAGTAGTATTGGATCTCTCGTGAGCACTGAAGCTTTCTTT. Translating gives CASSIGSLVSTEAFF. Drawing the rest from reference TRBV19 and TRBJ1-1, the complete variable domain is DGGITQSPKYLFRKEGQNVTLSCEQNLNHDAMYWYRQDPGQGLRLIYYSQIVNDFQKGDIAEGYSVSREKKESFPLTVTSAQKNPTAFYLCASSIGSLVSTEAFFGQGTRLTVV.